These 2 T cell receptor beta chains came from one sample sequenced in a study of blood T cell repertoires in COVID-19. This table comes from immunoSEQ multiplex PCR, and its TCRdb copy is limited to in-frame clones, with some not included. The sample has approximately 150,000 clones; about 88% are singletons. Sequenced material: peripheral blood. These receptors all stem from a man between 60 and 75 years old with active or convalescent COVID-19.

The V call is TRBV11-3, the J call TRBJ2-1; a possible D gene is TRBD2 (6 bases). CDR1 SGHNT and CDR2 YENEEA come from the germline V gene. This CDR3 is 13 amino acids long. V shed 10 bases and J shed 0 bases, with 10 bases lying between them. CDR3 nucleotides: TGTGCCACCGACGGGAGCTCCTACAATGAGCAGTTCTTC. This gives the protein CATDGSSYNEQFF.

This chain uses TRBV19 with TRBJ1-3; 7 bases align to TRBD1. V trimming: 5 bases; J trimming: 4 bases; junction bases outside the gene matches: 8. The germline gives CDR1 LNHDA, CDR2 SQIVND (reference sequence). The CDR3 sequence is 15 residues long. The CDR3 spells CASSSDRDVGNTIYF. For the CDR3, the DNA is TGTGCCAGTAGTTCCGACAGGGACGTCGGAAACACCATATATTTT.